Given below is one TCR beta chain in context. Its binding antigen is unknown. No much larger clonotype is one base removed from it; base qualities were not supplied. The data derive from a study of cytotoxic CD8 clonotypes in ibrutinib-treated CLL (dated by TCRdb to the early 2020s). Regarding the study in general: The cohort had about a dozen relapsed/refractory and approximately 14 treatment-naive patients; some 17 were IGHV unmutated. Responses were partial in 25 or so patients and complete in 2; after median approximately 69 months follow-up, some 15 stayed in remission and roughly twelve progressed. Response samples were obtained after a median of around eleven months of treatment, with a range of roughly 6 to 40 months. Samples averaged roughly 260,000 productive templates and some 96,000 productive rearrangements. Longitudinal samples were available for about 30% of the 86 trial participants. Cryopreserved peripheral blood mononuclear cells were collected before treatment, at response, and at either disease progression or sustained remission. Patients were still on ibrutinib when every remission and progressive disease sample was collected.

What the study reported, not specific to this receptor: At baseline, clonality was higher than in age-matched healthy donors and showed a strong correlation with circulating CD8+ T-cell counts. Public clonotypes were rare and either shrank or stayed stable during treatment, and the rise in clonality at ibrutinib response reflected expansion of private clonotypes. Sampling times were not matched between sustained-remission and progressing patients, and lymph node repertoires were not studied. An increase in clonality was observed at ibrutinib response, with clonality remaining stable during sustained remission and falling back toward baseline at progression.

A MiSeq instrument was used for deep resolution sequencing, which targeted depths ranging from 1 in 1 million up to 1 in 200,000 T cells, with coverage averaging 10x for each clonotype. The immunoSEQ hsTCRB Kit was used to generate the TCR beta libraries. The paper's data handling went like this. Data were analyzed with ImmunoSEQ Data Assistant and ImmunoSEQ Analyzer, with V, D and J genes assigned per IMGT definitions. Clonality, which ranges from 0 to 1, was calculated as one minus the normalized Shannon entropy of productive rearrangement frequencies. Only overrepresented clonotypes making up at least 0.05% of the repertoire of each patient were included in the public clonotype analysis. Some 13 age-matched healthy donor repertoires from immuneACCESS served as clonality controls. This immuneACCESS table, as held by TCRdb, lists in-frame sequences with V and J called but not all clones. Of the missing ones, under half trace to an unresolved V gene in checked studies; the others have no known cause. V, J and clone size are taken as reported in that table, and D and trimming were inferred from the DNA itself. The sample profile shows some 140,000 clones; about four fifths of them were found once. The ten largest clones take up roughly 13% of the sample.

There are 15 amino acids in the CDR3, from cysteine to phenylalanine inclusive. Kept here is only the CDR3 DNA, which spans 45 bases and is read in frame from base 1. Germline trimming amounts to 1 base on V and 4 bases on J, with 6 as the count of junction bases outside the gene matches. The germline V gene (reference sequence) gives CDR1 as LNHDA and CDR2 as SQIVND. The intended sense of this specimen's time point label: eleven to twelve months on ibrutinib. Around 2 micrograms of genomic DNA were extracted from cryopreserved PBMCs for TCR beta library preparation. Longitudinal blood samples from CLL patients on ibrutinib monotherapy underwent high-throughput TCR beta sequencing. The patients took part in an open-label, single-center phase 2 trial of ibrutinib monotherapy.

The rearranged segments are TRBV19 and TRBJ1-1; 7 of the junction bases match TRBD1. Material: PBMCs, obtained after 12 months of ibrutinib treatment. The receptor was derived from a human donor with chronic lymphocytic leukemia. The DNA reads TGTGCCAGTAGTATAGGCTATCAGGGGGTCACTGAAGCTTTCTTT. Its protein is CASSIGYQGVTEAFF.